A selection of T cell receptor beta chains follows, all from one sample in a study of cytomegalovirus exposure and HLA in healthy donors. Sequencing was performed with immunoSEQ multiplex PCR; in TCRdb, only in-frame clones are kept and a portion is missing. The data show 110,000 or so clones, 74% seen once. What was sequenced was PBMCs. The receptors originated from a human donor in good health. Each CDR3 is given with its conserved first and last residue. The D gene is left open where the match is weak. The listing skips clone size in some rows; elsewhere it reads once, few, many or a size class.

>TRBJ2-5|few|TRBV15|TRBD1
CATSRDRAGETQYF
TGTGCCACCAGCAGGGACAGGGCAGGGGAGACCCAGTACTTC
>TRBJ2-6|-|TRBV5-1|-
CASSHQNSGANVLTF
TGCGCCAGCAGCCATCAGAACTCTGGGGCCAACGTCCTGACTTTC
>TRBJ1-5|-|TRBV12-5|-
CASGLVHSQNNQPQHF
TGTGCTAGTGGTTTGGTACATAGCCAGAATAATCAGCCCCAGCATTTT
>TRBJ1-2|few|TRBV7-9|-
CASSQVGGDGYTF
TGTGCCAGCAGCCAGGTCGGGGGTGATGGCTACACCTTC
>TRBJ2-3|once|TRBV5-1|-
CASSLVGGLGTDTQYF
TGCGCCAGCAGCTTGGTGGGGGGGCTCGGCACAGATACGCAGTATTTT
>TRBJ2-1|-|TRBV6-1|TRBD2
CASRLAGGKNEQFF
TGTGCCAGCAGACTAGCGGGAGGGAAGAATGAGCAGTTCTTC
>TRBJ2-7|few|TRBV27|TRBD1
CASSIRDRGYYEQYF
TGTGCCAGCAGTATCCGGGACAGGGGCTATTACGAGCAGTACTTC
>TRBJ2-3|-|TRBV4-1|-
CASSQGGVVADTQYF
TGCGCCAGCAGCCAAGGGGGGGTCGTTGCAGATACGCAGTATTTT
>TRBJ2-2|-|TRBV29-1|-
CSVATGPGELFF
TGCAGCGTTGCTACAGGGCCCGGGGAGCTGTTTTTT
>TRBJ1-1|-|TRBV5-4|-
CASSFGGKAALGAFF
TGTGCCAGCAGCTTCGGTGGAAAGGCAGCGCTTGGGGCTTTCTTT
>TRBJ2-7|-|TRBV7-6|-
CASSLASDYEQYF
TGTGCCAGCAGCTTAGCGTCGGACTACGAGCAGTACTTC
>TRBJ1-2|-|TRBV29-1|-
CSVEDPRGGYTF
TGCAGCGTTGAAGATCCGCGGGGTGGCTACACCTTC
>TRBJ2-7|-|TRBV27|-
CASRAAGIGAATSYEQYF
TGTGCCAGCAGGGCGGCGGGGATCGGGGCGGCCACATCCTACGAGCAGTACTTC
>TRBJ2-7|-|TRBV6-1|TRBD1
CASSAGTDTYEQYF
TGTGCCAGCAGTGCTGGGACAGACACCTACGAGCAGTACTTC
>TRBJ1-5|-|TRBV28|-
CASSLYSQGKHF
TGTGCCAGCAGTTTATACTCCCAGGGGAAGCATTTT
>TRBJ2-3|-|TRBV19|-
CASSRGTLSTDTQYF
TGTGCCAGTAGTAGGGGGACACTTAGCACAGATACGCAGTATTTT
>TRBJ1-1|-|TRBV7-9|-
CASSLDLGAANTEAFF
TGTGCCAGCAGCTTAGATTTAGGGGCCGCGAACACTGAAGCTTTCTTT
>TRBJ2-5|-|TRBV10-1|TRBD2
CASSAVTSGVQETQYF
TGCGCCAGCAGTGCGGTGACTAGCGGGGTCCAAGAGACCCAGTACTTC
>TRBJ2-2|-|TRBV7-3|-
CASSRGSNTGELFF
TGTGCCAGCAGCCGGGGGTCGAACACCGGGGAGCTGTTTTTT
>TRBJ1-1|-|TRBV29-1|TRBD1
CSAILGQGGGFTEAFF
TGCAGCGCCATACTGGGACAGGGGGGCGGGTTCACTGAAGCTTTCTTT
>TRBJ1-4|-|TRBV5-6|TRBD1
CASSLDVAGGNEKLFF
TGTGCCAGCAGCTTAGACGTAGCAGGGGGCAATGAAAAACTGTTTTTT
>TRBJ1-4|few|TRBV4-2|-
CASSQGAGREKLFF
TGTGCCAGCAGCCAAGGAGCAGGCAGGGAAAAACTGTTTTTT
>TRBJ1-5|-|TRBV19|-
CASQPNQGRTQPQHF
TGTGCCAGTCAGCCTAACCAGGGGAGAACTCAGCCCCAGCATTTT
>TRBJ2-1|few|TRBV2|-
CASSDSPSVLNEQFF
TGTGCCAGCAGTGATTCGCCTAGCGTTCTCAATGAGCAGTTCTTC
>TRBJ1-6|-|TRBV28|-
CASQGHGIDSPLHF
TGTGCCAGCCAGGGGCATGGGATAGATTCACCCCTCCACTTT
>TRBJ2-2|-|TRBV6-1|TRBD1
CASRVTGVATGELFF
TGTGCCAGCAGGGTGACAGGGGTGGCCACCGGGGAGCTGTTTTTT
>TRBJ2-2|-|TRBV5-1|-
CASSQRTDMNTGELFF
TGCGCCAGCAGCCAACGGACAGACATGAACACCGGGGAGCTGTTTTTT
>TRBJ2-1|-|TRBV5-1|TRBD2
CASSLAASGTSSYNEQFF
TGCGCCAGCAGCTTGGCCGCTAGCGGGACGAGCTCCTACAATGAGCAGTTCTTC
>TRBJ2-7|few|TRBV29-1|-
CSVENSFYEQYF
TGCAGCGTTGAAAACAGCTTCTACGAGCAGTACTTC
>TRBJ2-2|-|TRBV9|TRBD1
CASSVGLGQGTGELFF
TGTGCCAGCAGCGTAGGGCTGGGACAGGGTACCGGGGAGCTGTTTTTT
>TRBJ2-7|-|TRBV5-6|-
CASSLEQGTYEQYF
TGTGCCAGCAGCTTGGAGCAGGGCACCTACGAGCAGTACTTC
>TRBJ1-5|-|TRBV28|TRBD1
CASSPSAQGDRPQHF
TGTGCCAGCAGTCCCTCGGCACAGGGGGATCGGCCCCAGCATTTT
>TRBJ1-2|-|TRBV9|-
CASSGPMARGIYGYTF
TGTGCCAGCAGCGGGCCGATGGCCAGGGGCATCTATGGCTACACCTTC
>TRBJ2-5|-|TRBV9|TRBD2
CASSVALGGRGQETQYF
TGTGCCAGCAGCGTAGCTCTCGGCGGGAGAGGGCAAGAGACCCAGTACTTC
>TRBJ2-7|-|TRBV28|TRBD1
CASSLTGTYREQYF
TGTGCCAGCAGCCTGACAGGGACGTATAGAGAGCAGTACTTC
>TRBJ1-2|-|TRBV28|-
CASGNQGYGYTF
TGTGCCAGCGGGAACCAGGGGTATGGCTACACCTTC
>TRBJ1-6|-|TRBV2|-
CASHPTVGSPLHF
TGTGCCAGCCATCCTACAGTTGGGTCACCCCTCCACTTT
>TRBJ1-5|-|TRBV30|-
CAWTPTGDSNQPQHF
TGTGCCTGGACCCCTACGGGGGATAGCAATCAGCCCCAGCATTTT
>TRBJ2-5|-|TRBV7-2|TRBD1
CASSLGTGGPQETQYF
TGTGCCAGCAGCTTAGGGACAGGGGGGCCCCAAGAGACCCAGTACTTC
>TRBJ1-1|-|TRBV4-3|TRBD1
CASSQDDRVGKAFF
TGCGCCAGCAGCCAAGATGACAGGGTGGGGAAAGCTTTCTTT
>TRBJ2-2|-|TRBV6-6|-
CASSSQDRNTGELFF
TGTGCCAGCAGTTCCCAGGACAGGAACACCGGGGAGCTGTTTTTT
>TRBJ1-4|few|TRBV7-9|TRBD1
CSSSLTTGVTEKLFF
TGTTCCAGCAGCTTGACAACAGGGGTTACTGAAAAACTGTTTTTT
>TRBJ2-5|-|TRBV6-1|TRBD2
CASRGTSGRLEAQYF
TGTGCCAGCAGGGGGACTAGCGGGCGGCTCGAGGCCCAGTACTTC
>TRBJ1-2|-|TRBV28|TRBD1
CASRYYRTGSGLHGYTF
TGTGCCAGCAGATATTATAGGACAGGGTCGGGATTGCATGGCTACACCTTC
>TRBJ1-3|-|TRBV29-1|-
CSVRVTGNTIYF
TGCAGCGTACGGGTAACTGGAAACACCATATATTTT
>TRBJ2-1|-|TRBV5-1|-
CASRTSGGLSYNEQFF
TGCGCCAGTCGGACCTCCGGGGGTCTCTCCTACAATGAGCAGTTCTTC
>TRBJ2-7|-|TRBV15|TRBD2
CATSRDRGGRYEQYF
TGTGCCACCAGCAGAGATCGGGGGGGCCGTTACGAGCAGTACTTC